This T cell receptor beta chain was retrieved from a study of T-cell reconstitution after alpha-beta-depleted transplantation in children. Study-level results: One year post-transplant, T-cell counts and diversity were largely derived from T cells produced anew. Some patients' high day-60 TCRbeta diversity was attributed to recipient cells surviving conditioning. Several hundred expanded graft clones reportedly supplied alpha-beta T cells about two months after transplant.

The authors prepared the TCRbeta library with unique molecular identifiers. MiXCR, applied by TCRdb to the PCR reads, yields one record per CDR3 protein. The top ten hold roughly 60% of the sample, which has some 4,100 distinct CDR3 sequences, about 22% seen once. The CDR3 spans 15 residues. V lost 7 bases to trimming and J lost 7 bases; unmatched junction nucleotides: 13. From germline, CDR1 is MNHEY and CDR2 SVGEGT. This clonotype showed up many times. Its antigen is currently unknown. V usage is TRBV6-2 or TRBV6-3 and J usage is TRBJ1-1, with 9 bases lining up with TRBD1. The sequencing used PBMCs, mostly from graft donor cells, collected 60 days after TCRalphabeta/CD19-depleted stem cell transplant. The sequence was obtained from a boy in the first two years of life who had a stem cell transplant for acute myeloid leukemia, so the T cells may come from the graft donor. Here the CDR3 reads CASTDRGGWSIEAFF. In nucleotides, the CDR3 is TGTGCCAGCACCGACAGGGGGGGCTGGAGCATTGAAGCTTTCTTT.